Shown below are 22 T cell receptor beta chains from a single sample sequenced in a study of blood T cell repertoires in COVID-19. Sequencing used immunoSEQ multiplex PCR; TCRdb keeps in-frame clones, though not all of them. The table has more than 250,000 clones, about 90% seen once. Sequencing was performed on peripheral blood. The source is a man aged 18 to 29 who had recovered from COVID-19.

The V and J genes are TRBV28 and TRBJ2-3; TRBD1 might be the D (5 bases). CDR1 is MDHEN, CDR2 SYDVKM, per germline. With 1 base removed from V and 1 base from J, the gap between germline ends came to 12 bases. This CDR3 spans 16 amino acids. The DNA for the CDR3 is TGTGCCAGCAGTTTATCTCCAGGGCAGGGCACAGATACGCAGTATTTT. Its translation: CASSLSPGQGTDTQYF. Complete variable domain (other parts from reference TRBV28 and TRBJ2-3): DVKVTQSSRYLVKRTGEKVFLECVQDMDHENMFWYRQDPGLGLRLIYFSYDVKMKEKGDIPEGYSVSREKKERFSLILESASTNQTSMYLCASSLSPGQGTDTQYFGPGTRLTVL.

This clone was seen only once. The CDR3 here is CASSLAGLAGPALYEQYF. Written as DNA, the CDR3 is TGTGCCAGCAGCTTAGCGGGGCTAGCGGGGCCCGCACTATACGAGCAGTACTTC. The V gene is TRBV7-2, the J gene TRBJ2-7, with 9 bases aligning to TRBD2. J was trimmed by 4 bases and V by 0 bases; bases with no gene match: 13. CDR1 is SGHTA, CDR2 FQGNSA, per germline. The CDR3 is 18 amino acids.

The rearrangement joins TRBV6-4 to TRBJ1-2; possible D gene TRBD1, 6 bases. The ends were cut back, 0 bases at V and 8 bases at J, with 16 bases in the middle. The germline V gene encodes CDR1 MRHNA and CDR2 SNTAGT. The CDR3 has 15 amino acids. The CDR3 reads CASSDSGQLPGGYTF. For the CDR3, the DNA is TGTGCCAGCAGTGACTCGGGACAACTCCCGGGAGGCTACACCTTC.

The chain combines TRBV5-4 with TRBJ1-1; D remains ambiguous. The germline V gene has CDR1 SGHNT and CDR2 YYREEE (reference sequence). This CDR3 is built from 13 residues. The V end lost 3 bases, the J end lost 1 base, and 7 bases lay between the germline ends. The CDR3 DNA reads TGTGCCAGCAGCTATACAACGAACACTGAAGCTTTCTTT. Translated: CASSYTTNTEAFF.

CDR3 nucleotides: TGTGCCAGCAGTGAAGGTCAGGTCTACAATGAGCAGTTCTTC. Its protein product is CASSEGQVYNEQFF. The chain couples TRBV2 to TRBJ2-1; no clear D gene. Germline V CDR1 and CDR2: SNHLY, FYNNEI. The CDR3 has 14 residues. The V and J ends lost 1 base and 3 bases respectively, with 7 bases between them.

J is TRBJ1-2 and V is TRBV27; D is perhaps TRBD1 (6 bases). Deletions cut 6 bases from V and 2 bases from J, with 13 bases between. Germline-derived CDR1 and CDR2 are MNHEY and SMNVEV (reference sequence). The CDR3 spans 14 residues. Here the CDR3 DNA reads TGTGCCAGCAGGATGACAGGAGCGAACTATGGCTACACCTTC. Protein product: CASRMTGANYGYTF.

The chain has TRBV2 and TRBJ2-1; D is uncertain. The CDR3 runs to 13 residues. CDR1 and CDR2 from the germline V gene are SNHLY and FYNNEI. V was shortened by 7 bases and J by 0 bases, with 7 bases between the two germline ends. The CDR3 sequence: CASKESSYNEQFF. The CDR3 DNA reads TGTGCCAGCAAGGAGAGCTCCTACAATGAGCAGTTCTTC.

The chain recombines TRBV2 with TRBJ1-3; D call uncertain. Deletions cut 8 bases from V and 0 bases from J, with 11 bases between. Germline lookup yields CDR1 SNHLY and CDR2 FYNNEI. CDR3 length: 14 residues. CDR3 region: CASPQESSGNTIYF. The CDR3 region has the DNA TGTGCCAGCCCGCAGGAATCCTCTGGAAACACCATATATTTT.

V is TRBV13 and J is TRBJ1-1; 8 positions agree with TRBD1. The CDR3 sequence is 13 residues long. J gave up 6 bases and V 5 bases, and 5 bases lay outside the gene matches. In germline, CDR1 is PRHDT, CDR2 FYEKMQ (reference sequence). The CDR3 reads CASSRTGLAEAFF. The CDR3, as DNA: TGTGCCAGCAGCCGGACAGGGCTGGCTGAAGCTTTCTTT. The full variable domain, its missing parts supplied by reference TRBV13 and TRBJ1-1, is AAGVIQSPRHLIKEKRETATLKCYPIPRHDTVYWYQQGPGQDPQFLISFYEKMQSDKGSIPDRFSAQQFSDYHSELNMSSLELGDSALYFCASSRTGLAEAFFGQGTRLTVV.

The chain carries TRBV6-5 and TRBJ2-1; maybe TRBD2 (6 bases). Trimming pared 0 bases from V and 4 bases from J, leaving 13 bases between. CDR1 and CDR2 (germline): MNHEY, SVGAGI. The CDR3 is 16 amino acids. The CDR3 loop reads CASSYSGGVPYNEQFF. For the CDR3, the DNA is TGTGCCAGCAGTTACTCCGGAGGGGTCCCTTACAATGAGCAGTTCTTC.

This clone appeared once. J is TRBJ2-7 and V is TRBV7-9; a weak D match, TRBD2 (6 bases). Per the germline V gene, CDR1 is SEHNR and CDR2 is FQNEAQ (reference sequence). Trimming took 3 bases from V and 7 from J, leaving 19 bases between them. The CDR3 spans 15 residues. The CDR3 DNA follows: TGTGCCAGCAGCTTTGGTGGGGGGTTCCCGCGGGAGCAGTACTTC. It yields the protein CASSFGGGFPREQYF.

The CDR3 protein is CASSETGENTEAFF. The CDR3 region has the DNA TGCGCCAGCAGCGAAACAGGGGAGAACACTGAAGCTTTCTTT. The chain is built from TRBV5-1 and TRBJ1-1; TRBD1 matches 7 bases. This CDR3 is 14 amino acids long. The junction had 4 bases not matched to a gene; V was cut back by 4 bases and J by 1 base. Per the germline V gene, CDR1 is SGHRS and CDR2 is YFSETQ.

The rearrangement joins TRBV6-5 to TRBJ2-4; tentative D call: TRBD1 (5 bases). Germline CDR1 MNHEY, CDR2 SVGAGI. CDR3 size: 14 residues. The V end was cut by 2 bases, the J end by 1 base, with 6 bases between. The CDR3 loop reads CASSYQGAKNIQYF. The DNA for the CDR3 is TGTGCCAGCAGTTACCAGGGCGCCAAAAACATTCAGTACTTC.

The genes are TRBV11-2 and TRBJ2-7; TRBD1 is a possible D gene (6 bases). The length of the CDR3 is 14 residues. Germline assignment: CDR1 SGHAT and CDR2 FQNNGV. Between the trimmed V and J ends, which lost 4 bases and 2 bases, there was a span of 12 bases. CDR3 residues: CASSYVQGTYEQYF. The DNA of the CDR3 is TGTGCCAGCAGCTACGTACAGGGTACCTACGAGCAGTACTTC.

This clone was seen just once. The chain combines TRBV29-1 with TRBJ2-1; TRBD2 matches 10 bases. V lost 8 bases and J lost 8; bases outside the gene matches: 15. Germline V gene sequence: CDR1 SQVTM, CDR2 ANQGSEA. The length of the CDR3 is 15 residues. The CDR3 here is CSFTDLLAGADEQFF. CDR3 in DNA: TGCAGCTTCACTGATCTTCTAGCGGGAGCCGATGAGCAGTTCTTC.

This clone was counted once. The V call is TRBV9, the J call TRBJ2-1, with D perhaps matching TRBD2 (7 bases). Germline CDR1 and CDR2: SGDLS and YYNGEE. This CDR3 has 16 amino acids. Trimming removed 0 bases at V and 2 bases at J, with 12 bases between. Here the CDR3 reads CASSVVGGATYNEQFF. CDR3 bases: TGTGCCAGCAGCGTAGTTGGGGGGGCTACCTACAATGAGCAGTTCTTC.

This chain connects TRBV5-4 to TRBJ2-5, with 7 bases lining up with TRBD1. Germline V lookup: CDR1 SGHNT, CDR2 YYREEE (reference sequence). The J segment lost 4 bases and the V segment lost 1 base, leaving 7 bases of the junction unmatched. This CDR3 is built from 15 residues. The CDR3 region is CASSLTWTGTETQYF. The CDR3 nucleotides read TGTGCCAGCAGCTTGACCTGGACAGGTACAGAGACCCAGTACTTC.

V and J are TRBV20-1 and TRBJ2-7; tentative D call: TRBD2 (6 bases). V shed 3 bases and J shed 7 bases, with 10 bases lying between them. The CDR3 covers 11 residues. The germline CDR1 and CDR2 sequences are DFQATT and SNEGSKA (reference sequence). CDR3: CSASEGLEQYF. As DNA, the CDR3 is TGCAGTGCTAGTGAGGGACTGGAGCAGTACTTC.

The J gene is TRBJ2-2, the V gene TRBV7-3; 7 bases fit TRBD2. The CDR3 runs 16 residues. Germline CDR1 SGHTA, CDR2 FQGTGA. Losses at the gene ends were 4 bases for V and 0 bases for J; bases not matched to a gene: 5. CDR3 DNA: TGTGCCAGCAGCTCCCGGGGGGACGCGAACACCGGGGAGCTGTTTTTT. This encodes CASSSRGDANTGELFF. Filled out from reference TRBV7-3 and TRBJ2-2, the complete variable domain reads GAGVSQTPSNKVTEKGKYVELRCDPISGHTALYWYRQSLGQGPEFLIYFQGTGAADDSGLPNDRFFAVRPEGSVSTLKIQRTERGDSAVYLCASSSRGDANTGELFFGEGSRLTVL.

The V gene is TRBV10-3, the J gene TRBJ1-1; D is perhaps TRBD1 (5 bases). Trimming pared 11 bases from V and 4 bases from J, leaving 14 bases between. Germline V gene data show CDR1 as ENHRY and CDR2 as SYGVKD. CDR3 length: 12 amino acids. Written as DNA, the CDR3 is TGTGCCGTTCTGGCGGGACCCACTGAAGCTTTCTTT. Protein: CAVLAGPTEAFF.

The chain employs TRBV27 and TRBJ1-1, with 10 nucleotides matching TRBD1. This CDR3 has 13 amino acids. The germline V gene encodes CDR1 MNHEY and CDR2 SMNVEV (reference sequence). V was pared by 7 bases and J by 7 bases, with 6 bases of the junction left unmatched. The CDR3 protein is CASKMTGGIEAFF. CDR3 nucleotide sequence: TGTGCCAGCAAAATGACAGGGGGCATTGAAGCTTTCTTT.

The chain recombines TRBV4-3 with TRBJ2-5; 8 nucleotides agree with TRBD1. CDR1 is LGHNA and CDR2 is YSLEER in the germline V gene. V lost 0 bases to trimming and J lost 4 bases; unmatched junction nucleotides: 4. This CDR3 region has 15 residues. The CDR3 sequence is CASSQDWTGLETQYF. CDR3 DNA sequence: TGCGCCAGCAGCCAAGACTGGACAGGGCTAGAGACCCAGTACTTC.